This TCR beta chain was sequenced during a study of cytomegalovirus exposure and HLA in healthy donors. Study outcomes and limitations: An analysis was carried out later, and it reportedly showed fewer N-insertions in an Asian-associated ancestry cluster than the approximately 700-donor mean.

The primer mix had 60 Vbeta and 13 Jbeta primers. The table came from immunoSEQ multiplex PCR; TCRdb's copy has only in-frame clones and leaves some out. The sample lists 90,000 to 150,000 clones; approximately 78% were seen once. The V gene's germline CDR1 is SGHDT and CDR2 YYEEEE. The CDR3 is 17 residues long. V shed 3 bases and J 0 bases; nucleotides not matched to a gene: 3. With regard to this clone: Its target is not known.

The TCR was taken from a man aged 40-55 years in good health and CMV-seronegative. The J gene is TRBJ2-1, the V gene TRBV5-6; 13 nucleotides align to TRBD2. The sequenced sample was PBMCs. The CDR3 is CASSSWTSGGSYNEQFF. CDR3 nucleotide sequence: TGTGCCAGCAGCTCCTGGACTAGCGGGGGCTCCTACAATGAGCAGTTCTTC.